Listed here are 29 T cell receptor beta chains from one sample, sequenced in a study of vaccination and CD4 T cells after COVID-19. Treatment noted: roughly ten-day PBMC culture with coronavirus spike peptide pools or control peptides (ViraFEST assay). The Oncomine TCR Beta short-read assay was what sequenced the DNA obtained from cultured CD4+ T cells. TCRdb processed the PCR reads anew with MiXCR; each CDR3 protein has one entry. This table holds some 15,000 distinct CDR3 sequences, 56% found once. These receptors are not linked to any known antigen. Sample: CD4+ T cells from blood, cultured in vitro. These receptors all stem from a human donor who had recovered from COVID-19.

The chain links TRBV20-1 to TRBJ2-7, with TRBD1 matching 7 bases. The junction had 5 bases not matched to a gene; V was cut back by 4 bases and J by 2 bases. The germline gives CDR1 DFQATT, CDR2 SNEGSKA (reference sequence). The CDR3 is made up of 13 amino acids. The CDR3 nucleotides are TGCAGTGCTAAAGACAGGGTCGCCTACGAGCAGTACTTC. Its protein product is CSAKDRVAYEQYF.

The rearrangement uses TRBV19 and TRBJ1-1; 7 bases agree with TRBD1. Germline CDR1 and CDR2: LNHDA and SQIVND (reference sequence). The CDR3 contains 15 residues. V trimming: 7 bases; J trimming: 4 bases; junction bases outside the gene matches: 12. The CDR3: CASMDERGRSTEAFF. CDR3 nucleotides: TGTGCCAGTATGGACGAGAGGGGGCGAAGCACTGAAGCTTTCTTT.

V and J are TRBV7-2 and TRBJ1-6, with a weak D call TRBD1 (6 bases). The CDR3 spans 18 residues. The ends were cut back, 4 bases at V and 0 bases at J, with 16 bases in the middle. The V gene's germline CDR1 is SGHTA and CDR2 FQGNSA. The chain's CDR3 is CASSSQGRFHSYNSPLHF. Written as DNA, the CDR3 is TGTGCCAGCAGCTCACAGGGAAGGTTCCACTCCTATAATTCACCCCTCCACTTT.

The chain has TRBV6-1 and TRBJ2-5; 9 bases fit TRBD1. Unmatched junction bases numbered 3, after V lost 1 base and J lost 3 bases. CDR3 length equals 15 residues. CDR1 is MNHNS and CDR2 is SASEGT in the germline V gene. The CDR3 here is CASSEVWDREETQYF. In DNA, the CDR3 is TGTGCCAGCAGTGAAGTTTGGGACAGGGAAGAGACCCAGTACTTC.

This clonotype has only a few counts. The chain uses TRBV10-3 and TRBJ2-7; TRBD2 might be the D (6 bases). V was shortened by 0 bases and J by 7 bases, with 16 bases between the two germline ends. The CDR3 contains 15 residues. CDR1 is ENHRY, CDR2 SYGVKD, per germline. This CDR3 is CAISESNGSGWEQYF. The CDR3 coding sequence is TGTGCCATCAGTGAGTCGAACGGGAGTGGTTGGGAGCAGTACTTC.

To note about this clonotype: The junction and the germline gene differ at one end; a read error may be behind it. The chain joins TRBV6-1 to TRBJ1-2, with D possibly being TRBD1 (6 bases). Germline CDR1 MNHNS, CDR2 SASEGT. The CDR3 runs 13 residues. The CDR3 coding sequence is TGTACCAGCAGACAACAGGGTAACTATGGCTACACCTTC. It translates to CTSRQQGNYGYTF.

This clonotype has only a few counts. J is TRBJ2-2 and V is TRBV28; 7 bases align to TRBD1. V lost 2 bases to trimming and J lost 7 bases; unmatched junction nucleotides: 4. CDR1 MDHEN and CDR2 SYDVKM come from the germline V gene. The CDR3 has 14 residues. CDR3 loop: CASSLNAGGGELFF. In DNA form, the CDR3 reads TGTGCCAGCAGTTTAAATGCAGGGGGCGGGGAGCTGTTTTTT.

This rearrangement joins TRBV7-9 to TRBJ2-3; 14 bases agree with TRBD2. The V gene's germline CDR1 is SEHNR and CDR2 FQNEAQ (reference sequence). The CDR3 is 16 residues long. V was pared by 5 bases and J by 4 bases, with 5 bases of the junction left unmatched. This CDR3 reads CASSPGLAGGSDTQYF. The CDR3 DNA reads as TGTGCCAGCAGCCCCGGACTAGCGGGGGGCTCAGATACGCAGTATTTT.

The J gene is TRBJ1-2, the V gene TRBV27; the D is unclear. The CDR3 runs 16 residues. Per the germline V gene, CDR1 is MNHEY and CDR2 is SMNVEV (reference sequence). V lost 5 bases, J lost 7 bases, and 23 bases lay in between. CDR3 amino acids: CASSPLRQTNSLGYTF. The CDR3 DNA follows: TGTGCCAGCAGTCCCCTCAGGCAGACAAACTCCCTTGGCTACACCTTC.

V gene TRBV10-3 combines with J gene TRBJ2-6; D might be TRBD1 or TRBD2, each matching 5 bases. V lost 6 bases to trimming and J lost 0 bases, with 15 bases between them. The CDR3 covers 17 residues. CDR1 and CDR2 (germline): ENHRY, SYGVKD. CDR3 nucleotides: TGTGCCATCAGGGGACGGACGGTCATCTCTGGGGCCAACGTCCTGACTTTC. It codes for CAIRGRTVISGANVLTF.

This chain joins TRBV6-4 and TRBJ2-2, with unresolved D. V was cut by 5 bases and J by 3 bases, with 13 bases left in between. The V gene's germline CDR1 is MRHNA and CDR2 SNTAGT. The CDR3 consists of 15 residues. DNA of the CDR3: TGTGCCAGCAGTCCCCCAGGTACTGACACCGGGGAGCTGTTTTTT. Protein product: CASSPPGTDTGELFF.

The CDR3, as DNA: TGCAGCGTTGAGGAGGGGCGGACAGATACGCAGTATTTT. Its translation is CSVEEGRTDTQYF. V usage is TRBV29-1 and J usage is TRBJ2-3; TRBD2 is a possible D gene (6 bases). The CDR3 covers 13 residues. The V gene's germline CDR1 is SQVTM and CDR2 ANQGSEA. Trimming removed 3 bases from V and 3 bases from J, with 10 bases in between.

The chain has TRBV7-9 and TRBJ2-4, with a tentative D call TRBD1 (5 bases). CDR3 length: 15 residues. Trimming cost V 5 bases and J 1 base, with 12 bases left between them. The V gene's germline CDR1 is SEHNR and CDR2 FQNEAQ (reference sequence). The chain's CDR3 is CASSGGRAAKNIQYF. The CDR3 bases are TGTGCCAGCAGCGGTGGCAGGGCGGCCAAAAACATTCAGTACTTC.

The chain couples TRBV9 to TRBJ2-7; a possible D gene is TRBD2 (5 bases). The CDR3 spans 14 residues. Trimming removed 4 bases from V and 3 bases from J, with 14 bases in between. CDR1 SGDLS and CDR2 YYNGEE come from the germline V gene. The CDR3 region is CASSPSDFSYEQYF. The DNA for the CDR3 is TGTGCCAGCAGCCCCTCGGACTTCAGCTACGAGCAGTACTTC.

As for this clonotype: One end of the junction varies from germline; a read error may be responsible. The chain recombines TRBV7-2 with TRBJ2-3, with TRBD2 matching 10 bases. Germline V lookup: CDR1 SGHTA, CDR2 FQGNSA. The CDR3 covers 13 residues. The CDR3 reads CASSLAGGDTQYF. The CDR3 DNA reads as TGTGCCAGCAGTTTAGCGGGAGGAGATACGCAGTATTTT. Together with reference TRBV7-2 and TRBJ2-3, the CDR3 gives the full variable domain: GAGVSQSPSNKVTEKGKDVELRCDPISGHTALYWYRQSLGQGLEFLIYFQGNSAPDKSGLPSDRFSAERTGGSVSTLTIQRTQQEDSAVYLCASSLAGGDTQYFGPGTRLTVL.

CDR3 amino acids: CASSLGQEKETQYF. CDR3 nucleotides: TGCGCCAGCAGCTTGGGACAGGAGAAAGAGACCCAGTACTTC. The chain employs TRBV5-1 and TRBJ2-5, with a weak D call TRBD1 (6 bases). Between the trimmed V and J ends, which lost 0 bases and 3 bases, there was a span of 9 bases. The CDR3 loop spans 14 amino acids. Germline V CDR1 and CDR2: SGHRS, YFSETQ.

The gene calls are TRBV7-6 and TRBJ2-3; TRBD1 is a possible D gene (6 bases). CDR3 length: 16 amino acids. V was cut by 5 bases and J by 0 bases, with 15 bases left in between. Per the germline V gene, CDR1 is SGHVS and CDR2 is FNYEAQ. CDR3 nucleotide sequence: TGTGCCAGCAGCCTGGGGGCGATAACTAGCACAGATACGCAGTATTTT. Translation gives CASSLGAITSTDTQYF.

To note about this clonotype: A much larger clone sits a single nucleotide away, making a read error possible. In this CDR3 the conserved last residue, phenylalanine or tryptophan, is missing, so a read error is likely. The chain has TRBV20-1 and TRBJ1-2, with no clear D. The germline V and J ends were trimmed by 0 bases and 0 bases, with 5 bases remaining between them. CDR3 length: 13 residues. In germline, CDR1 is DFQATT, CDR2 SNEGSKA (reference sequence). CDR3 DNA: TGCAGTGCTAGAGACCAGACTAACTATGGCTACACCTAC. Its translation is CSARDQTNYGYTY.

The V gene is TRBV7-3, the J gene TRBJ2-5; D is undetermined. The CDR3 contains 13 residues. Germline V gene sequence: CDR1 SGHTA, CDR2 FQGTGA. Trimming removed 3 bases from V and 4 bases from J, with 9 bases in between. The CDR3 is CASSLREGETQYF. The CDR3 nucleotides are TGTGCCAGCAGCTTGCGAGAAGGAGAGACCCAGTACTTC.

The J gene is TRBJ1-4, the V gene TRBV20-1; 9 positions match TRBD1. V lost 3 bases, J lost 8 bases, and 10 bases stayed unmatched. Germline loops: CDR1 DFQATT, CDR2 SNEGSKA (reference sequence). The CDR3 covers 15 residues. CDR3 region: CSASPGGQGREKLFF. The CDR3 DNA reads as TGCAGTGCTAGTCCCGGGGGACAGGGACGGGAAAAACTGTTTTTT.

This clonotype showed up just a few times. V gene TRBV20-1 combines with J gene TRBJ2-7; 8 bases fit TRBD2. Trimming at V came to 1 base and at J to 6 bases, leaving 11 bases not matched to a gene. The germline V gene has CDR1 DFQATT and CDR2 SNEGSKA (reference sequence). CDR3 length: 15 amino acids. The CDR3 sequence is CSARGLGAAGGEQYF. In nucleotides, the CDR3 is TGCAGTGCTAGAGGTTTGGGGGCGGCGGGAGGCGAGCAGTACTTC.

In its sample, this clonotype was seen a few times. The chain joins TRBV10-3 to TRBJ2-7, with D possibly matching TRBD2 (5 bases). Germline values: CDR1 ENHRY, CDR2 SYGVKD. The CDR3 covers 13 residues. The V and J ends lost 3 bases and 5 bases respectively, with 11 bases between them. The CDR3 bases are TGTGCCATCAGTGACAAAGAGGGTAACGAGCAGTACTTC. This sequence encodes CAISDKEGNEQYF.

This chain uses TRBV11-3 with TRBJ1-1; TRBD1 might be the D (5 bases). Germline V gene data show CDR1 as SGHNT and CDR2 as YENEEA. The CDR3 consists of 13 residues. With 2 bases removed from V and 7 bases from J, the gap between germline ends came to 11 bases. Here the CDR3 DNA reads TGTGCCAGCAGCTTAAAAGCGGGGGTTGAAGCTTTCTTT. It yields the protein CASSLKAGVEAFF.

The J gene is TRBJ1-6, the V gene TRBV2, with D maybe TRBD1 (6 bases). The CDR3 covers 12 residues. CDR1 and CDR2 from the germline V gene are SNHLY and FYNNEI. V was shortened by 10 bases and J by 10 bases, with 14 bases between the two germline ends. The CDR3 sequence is CAKQGIESPLHF. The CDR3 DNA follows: TGTGCCAAACAGGGTATTGAATCACCCCTCCACTTT.

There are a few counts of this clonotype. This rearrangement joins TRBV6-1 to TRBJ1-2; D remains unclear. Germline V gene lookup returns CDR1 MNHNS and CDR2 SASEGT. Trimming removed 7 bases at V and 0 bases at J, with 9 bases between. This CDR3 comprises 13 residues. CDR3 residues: CASILATNYGYTF. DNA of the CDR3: TGTGCCAGCATCTTAGCGACTAACTATGGCTACACCTTC.

The CDR3 region is CASSPTGTSGVTQYF. The CDR3 DNA is TGTGCCAGTAGTCCAACCGGGACTAGCGGGGTCACGCAGTATTTT. The rearrangement links TRBV19 to TRBJ2-3, with 13 bases fitting TRBD2. The junction had 8 bases not matched to a gene; V was cut back by 5 bases and J by 9 bases. This CDR3 contains 15 residues. Germline-derived CDR1 and CDR2 are LNHDA and SQIVND (reference sequence).

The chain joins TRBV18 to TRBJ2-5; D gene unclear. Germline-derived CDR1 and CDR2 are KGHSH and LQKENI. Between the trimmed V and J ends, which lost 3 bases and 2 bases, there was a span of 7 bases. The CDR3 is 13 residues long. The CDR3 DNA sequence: TGTGCCAGCTCACCCACACCGCAAGAGACCCAGTACTTC. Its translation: CASSPTPQETQYF.

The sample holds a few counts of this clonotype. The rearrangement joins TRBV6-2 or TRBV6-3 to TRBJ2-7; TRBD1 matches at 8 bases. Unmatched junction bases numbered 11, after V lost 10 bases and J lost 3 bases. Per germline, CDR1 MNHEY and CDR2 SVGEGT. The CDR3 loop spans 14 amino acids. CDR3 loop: CATRARDRRYEQYF. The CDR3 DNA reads TGTGCCACCCGGGCCCGGGACAGGCGCTACGAGCAGTACTTC.

The CDR3 here is CSARDSGGPETQYF. The CDR3 DNA reads TGCAGTGCTAGAGACTCAGGGGGCCCAGAGACCCAGTACTTC. The chain combines TRBV20-1 with TRBJ2-5, with 8 positions matching TRBD1. CDR1 and CDR2 from the germline V gene are DFQATT and SNEGSKA (reference sequence). This CDR3 comprises 14 residues. The V and J ends lost 0 bases and 4 bases, in that order; junction bases with no gene match: 4.